The rows below give T cell receptor beta chains drawn from one sample of a study of early T cells in non-severe SARS-CoV-2 infection. TCRdb reanalysed the 5' RACE reads using MiXCR and keeps one entry per CDR3 protein. The sample lists tens of thousands of distinct CDR3 sequences; under 5% were seen once. The source material was whole blood. These receptors all come from an adult who was a healthcare worker with PCR-confirmed SARS-CoV-2 infection or an uninfected control (not recorded which). The conserved cysteine and the conserved F or W are not part of the CDR3 here.

j_call v_call cdr3_aa
TRBJ2-3 TRBV13 ASSPDLDRGEADTQY
TRBJ1-1 TRBV4-3 ASSQDLERHEAF
TRBJ2-1 TRBV12-3/TRBV12-4 ASSLPRNEQF
TRBJ1-1 TRBV27 ASSFWTGVRYTEAF
TRBJ2-7 TRBV6-2/TRBV6-3 ASSLGQGASYEQY
TRBJ1-1 TRBV14 ASSPRDRVGTEAF
TRBJ1-1 TRBV2 ASSPQNNRDRRAF
TRBJ2-1 TRBV12-3/TRBV12-4 ASRTKTGGTYNEQF
TRBJ2-7 TRBV10-3 AISERRGYEQY
TRBJ2-1 TRBV6-5 ASSQISRYNEQF
TRBJ1-2 TRBV27 ASSFFPLQGDEESYGYT
TRBJ1-5 TRBV7-2 ASSFLGGNQPQH
TRBJ2-7 TRBV18 ATGYTGIRGEQY
TRBJ2-6 TRBV28 ASKIGGANVLT
TRBJ2-7 TRBV3-1 ASSQAHEQY
TRBJ2-1 TRBV7-9 ASSAQTGSEQF
TRBJ1-1 TRBV11-3 ASSQNAGTGAF
TRBJ2-3 TRBV11-3 ASSSLAGEHTDTQY
TRBJ2-3 TRBV7-6 ASSLGSSGGTDTQY
TRBJ2-3 TRBV6-5 ASTGTGSTDTQY
TRBJ2-4 TRBV5-4 ASSIPGTGSNIQY
TRBJ1-5 TRBV20-1 SAAAGGNQPQH
TRBJ2-7 TRBV3-1 ASSQVALAGARREQY
TRBJ1-6 TRBV6-6 ASSYSTADNSPLH
TRBJ2-3 TRBV10-1 ASSVSVTDTQY
TRBJ2-1 TRBV7-9 ASSLGQGHNEQF
TRBJ2-7 TRBV27 ASSTQAPRRPNTYEQY
TRBJ2-1 TRBV30 ALDRPSYNEQF
TRBJ1-1 TRBV3-1 ASSRGQGGEAF
TRBJ1-1 TRBV6-6 ASIGVPEAF
TRBJ2-7 TRBV5-1 ASSSDPLIYEQY
TRBJ2-6 TRBV19 ASSIDRTGRVLT
TRBJ2-1 TRBV29-1 SVGRTSGPNEQF
TRBJ1-1 TRBV4-1 ASGLPGAEAF
TRBJ1-1 TRBV19 ASSPPRRSNTEAF